The rows below give T cell receptor beta chains drawn from one sample of a study of blood T cells in healthy people across ages. Using its own MiXCR run on the 5' RACE reads, TCRdb lists one record per CDR3 protein. The repertoire holds 2 million or so distinct CDR3 sequences, with roughly 49% as singletons. Sequenced input: blood. These receptors originate from a woman aged 40-49 years in good health. Each CDR3 is given with its conserved first and last residue. The D gene is left open where the match is weak. Size values are once, few and many counts, or a class for expanded clones, and some rows have none.

-	TRBV24-1	TRBJ2-7	few	CAILCLYEQYF	TGTGCCATCCTCTGTCTCTACGAGCAGTACTTC
-	TRBV14	TRBJ2-4	-	CARGGASAKNIQYF	TGTGCCAGGGGGGGGGCGTCAGCCAAAAACATTCAGTACTTC
TRBD1	TRBV28	TRBJ2-7	few	CASRTDRVANEQYF	TGTGCCAGCAGGACGGACAGGGTCGCAAACGAGCAGTACTTC
TRBD1	TRBV20-1	TRBJ1-2	few	CSARDRDRGLAYYGYTF	TGCAGTGCTAGAGATCGTGACAGGGGGTTAGCTTACTATGGCTACACCTTC
TRBD1	TRBV5-5	TRBJ2-4	-	CASSPVGGSKAKNIQYF	TGTGCCAGCAGCCCGGTAGGGGGCTCTAAGGCCAAAAACATTCAGTACTTC
TRBD1	TRBV20-1	TRBJ1-2	once	CSARDRTGFLNYGYTF	TGCAGTGCTAGAGATCGGACAGGGTTTTTGAACTATGGCTACACCTTC
-	TRBV20-1	TRBJ2-7	-	CSARGTRTPYEQYF	TGCAGTGCTAGGGGCACACGGACTCCTTACGAGCAGTACTTC
TRBD1	TRBV20-1	TRBJ2-7	-	CSARWAGGSHEQYF	TGCAGTGCTAGGTGGGCAGGGGGCTCCCACGAGCAGTACTTC
-	TRBV4-1	TRBJ1-2	-	CASSPYPETADYGYTF	TGCGCCAGCAGCCCATACCCCGAGACAGCCGACTATGGCTACACCTTC
-	TRBV7-2	TRBJ2-1	few	CASSPYARGNEQFF	TGTGCCAGCAGCCCGTACGCTAGGGGGAATGAGCAGTTCTTC